What follows is one T cell receptor beta chain and its context. Its antigen is not identified. One end of the junction fails to match germline, which may point to a read error. This entry comes from a study of T cell responses to AZD1222 COVID-19 vaccine. Study-wide points: There were mostly white British donors and more females than males, and clonal diversity was possibly underestimated. Unmutated regions of variants are reportedly targeted by nearly half of spike-specific TCRs.

TCRdb keeps only in-frame clones here, not all; method: immunoSEQ multiplex PCR. The table shows around 28,000 clones, with about three quarters occurring only once. The CDR3 totals 11 residues. Germline CDR1 DFQATT, CDR2 SNEGSKA (reference sequence). The rearrangement links TRBV20-1 to TRBJ1-5, with no clear D. The sequenced sample was peripheral blood, obtained on day 0 of AZD1222 vaccination. The TCR was taken from an adult in good health. CDR3 loop: CSAEEGQAQHF. The CDR3 region has the DNA TGCAGTGCCGAAGAAGGTCAGGCCCAGCATTTT.